Shown below are 25 T cell receptor beta chains from a single sample sequenced in a study of blood T cells in healthy people across ages (dated by TCRdb to the mid-2010s). The library came from 5' RACE. TCRdb shows the sequencer as Illumina HiSeq 2500. A second PCR of roughly 6 to 11 cycles was run with a J-beta primer mix and a sample-barcoded 5' primer. TCRdb trimmed the raw reads at Q25, called clones with MiXCR and kept productive beta chains. CDR3 protein sequences are deduplicated, and each keeps its most common genes and DNA. The sample contains about 730,000 distinct CDR3 sequences, 35% to 45% of them found a single time. Roughly 20% of the sample is held by the ten biggest clonotypes. The sample taken for sequencing was blood. All receptors derive from a woman aged 60-75 years in good health.

This clonotype was seen a handful of times. The chain has TRBV20-1 and TRBJ2-7; perhaps TRBD2 as D (5 bases). V shed 6 bases and J shed 7 bases, with 16 bases lying between them. The CDR3 has 12 amino acids. CDR1 is DFQATT and CDR2 is SNEGSKA in the germline V gene (reference sequence). The CDR3 protein is CSAKLLRGEQYF. CDR3 DNA: TGCAGTGCCAAACTCCTGAGAGGGGAGCAGTACTTC.

The chain recombines TRBV28 with TRBJ2-4; D is perhaps TRBD1 or TRBD2 (5 bases each). TRBJ2-7 matches the DNA end more closely, so the J call is doubtful. The CDR3 covers 15 residues. Germline loops: CDR1 MDHEN, CDR2 SYDVKM. DNA of the CDR3: TGTGCCAGCAGTCTAGCAGGGAAATGGAGTTACGAGCAGTACTTC. This encodes CASSLAGKWSYEQYF.

This clonotype came up a few times. The chain has TRBV7-9 and TRBJ2-7, with TRBD2 as a possible D gene (6 bases). Germline V gene data show CDR1 as SEHNR and CDR2 as FQNEAQ (reference sequence). V was cut by 6 bases and J by 2 bases, with 20 bases left in between. The CDR3 consists of 16 residues. CDR3 sequence (DNA): TGTGCCAGCAGTCTTACTACGGGACTCTTGCCCTACGAGCAGTACTTC. Translation gives CASSLTTGLLPYEQYF.

This rearrangement joins TRBV7-2 to TRBJ2-7; perhaps D is TRBD1 or TRBD2 (5 bases each). Looked up from germline, CDR1 is SGHTA and CDR2 is FQGNSA. The CDR3 is 19 residues long. V was clipped by 5 bases and J by 4 bases, with 30 bases between them. The CDR3 sequence: CASSPIRRTRDRPGYEQYF. CDR3 coding DNA: TGTGCCAGCAGCCCCATTCGACGTACCCGGGACCGGCCTGGATACGAGCAGTACTTC.

Points on this clonotype: One junction end does not reproduce the germline sequence, and a read error may be involved. As DNA, the CDR3 is TGCGTCAGCACCACGGGCCAGGGCTATGGCTACACCTTC. Its protein product is CVSTTGQGYGYTF. The chain couples TRBV10-2 to TRBJ1-2, with a weak D call TRBD1 (5 bases). The germline V gene has CDR1 WSHSY and CDR2 SAAADI. The CDR3 runs to 13 residues.

The J gene is TRBJ2-5, the V gene TRBV6-6; 7 bases are a match to TRBD2. Germline V lookup: CDR1 MNHNY, CDR2 SVGAGI (reference sequence). Trimming cost V 7 bases and J 5 bases; bases outside gene matches: 7. The CDR3 contains 13 residues. The CDR3 sequence: CASIHPGGETQYF. The CDR3, as DNA: TGTGCCAGCATCCACCCCGGGGGGGAGACCCAGTACTTC.

This clonotype was detected only a few times. The chain carries TRBV12-3 or TRBV12-4 and TRBJ2-5; 10 bases are a match to TRBD2. The J call is uncertain, as TRBJ2-7 better fits the DNA end. The CDR3 loop spans 15 amino acids. The CDR3: CASSLIQGLADEQYF. The DNA for the CDR3 is TGTGCCAGCAGTTTAATTCAAGGACTAGCGGACGAGCAGTACTTC.

This rearrangement joins TRBV11-2 to TRBJ2-3; 8 nucleotides align to TRBD2. There are 16 residues in the CDR3. The V segment lost 6 bases and the J segment 2 bases; nucleotides outside the gene matches: 10. CDR1 and CDR2 from the germline V gene are SGHAT and FQNNGV. Written as DNA, the CDR3 is TGTGCCAGCAGTTCCCGGCGGGGGGACTACACAGATACGCAGTATTTT. Residues: CASSSRRGDYTDTQYF. Full variable domain (rest looked up from reference TRBV11-2 and TRBJ2-3): EAGVAQSPRYKIIEKRQSVAFWCNPISGHATLYWYQQILGQGPKLLIQFQNNGVVDDSQLPKDRFSAERLKGVDSTLKIQPAKLEDSAVYLCASSSRRGDYTDTQYFGPGTRLTVL.

This sequence joins TRBV5-1 and TRBJ2-1; 11 positions agree with TRBD1. After removal of 0 bases from V and 8 bases from J, the junction contained 7 bases not matched to a gene. The CDR3 is 16 amino acids. Germline CDR1 reads SGHRS; CDR2 reads YFSETQ. The CDR3 protein is CASSLAGQGAIDEQFF. CDR3 nucleotides: TGCGCCAGCAGCTTGGCCGGACAGGGGGCAATTGATGAGCAGTTCTTC.

This clonotype was observed a handful of times. This rearrangement joins TRBV20-1 to TRBJ2-2; D is possibly TRBD1 (7 bases). The germline V gene has CDR1 DFQATT and CDR2 SNEGSKA (reference sequence). The CDR3 totals 16 residues. The V gene lost 3 bases and the J gene lost 3 bases, with 17 bases spanning the gap. The CDR3 region has the DNA TGCAGTGCTAGTAGGGCGGGACAGATGTACACCGGGGAGCTGTTTTTT. Translated: CSASRAGQMYTGELFF.

The V and J genes are TRBV9 and TRBJ2-3; D is unresolved. CDR1 is SGDLS and CDR2 is YYNGEE in the germline V gene. V was clipped by 0 bases and J by 6 bases, with 8 bases between them. The CDR3 spans 13 residues. CDR3 residues: CASSVEQPDTQYF. CDR3 bases: TGTGCCAGCAGCGTAGAGCAGCCCGATACGCAGTATTTT.

The chain has TRBV10-1 and TRBJ2-1; the match to TRBD1 covers 7 bases. Trimming at V came to 6 bases and at J to 6 bases, leaving 5 bases not matched to a gene. CDR3 length: 13 residues. Germline V gives CDR1 WNHNN, CDR2 SYGVQD (reference sequence). CDR3 in amino acids: CASSPDRVNEQFF. DNA for the CDR3: TGCGCCAGCAGCCCTGACAGGGTCAATGAGCAGTTCTTC.

The rearrangement joins TRBV4-3 to TRBJ2-7; 8 nucleotides match TRBD1. CDR1 and CDR2 from the germline V gene are LGHNA and YSLEER. V was pared by 2 bases and J by 2 bases, with 5 bases of the junction left unmatched. The CDR3 spans 15 residues. CDR3 region: CASSQLDRGAYEQYF. The CDR3 bases are TGCGCCAGCAGCCAACTCGACAGGGGTGCCTACGAGCAGTACTTC.

This clonotype was detected only a few times. V usage is TRBV6-5 and J usage is TRBJ1-2; 9 bases align to TRBD1. In germline, CDR1 is MNHEY, CDR2 SVGAGI. V dropped 5 bases and J dropped 3; count of bases not matched to a gene: 4. This CDR3 is built from 14 residues. The CDR3 reads CASSNTGGDYGYTF. CDR3 nucleotide sequence: TGTGCCAGCAGTAACACAGGGGGCGACTATGGCTACACCTTC.

A note on this clonotype: A much larger clone is a single base away; this may be a read error. This chain connects TRBV29-1 to TRBJ2-3, with D hard to call. Germline CDR1 reads SQVTM; CDR2 reads ANQGSEA. The CDR3 length is 12 residues. Trimming removed 8 bases from V and 8 bases from J, with 17 bases in between. The DNA of the CDR3 is TGCAGCTCAACGGATTTGGCAGCTACGCAGTATTTT. Protein: CSSTDLAATQYF.

This clonotype appeared many times. The chain couples TRBV24-1 to TRBJ2-7, with TRBD1 as a possible D gene (5 bases). V was pared by 4 bases and J by 7 bases, with 10 bases between. Germline V gene lookup returns CDR1 KGHDR and CDR2 SFDVKD. The CDR3 consists of 12 residues. The CDR3 DNA sequence: TGTGCCACCAGTGAGATAGACAGTGAGCAGTACTTC. Amino acids: CATSEIDSEQYF.

This clonotype was counted only a few times. This chain connects TRBV12-3 or TRBV12-4 to TRBJ1-5; D not resolved. Trimming removed 6 bases at V and 1 base at J, with 13 bases between. The CDR3 loop spans 15 amino acids. The CDR3 DNA reads TGTGCCAGCAGCCCCATGGGAGGGAGCAATCAGCCCCAGCATTTT. The encoded protein is CASSPMGGSNQPQHF.

The chain links TRBV5-1 to TRBJ2-3; 9 bases agree with TRBD1. Losses at the gene ends were 6 bases for V and 2 bases for J; bases not matched to a gene: 10. The germline CDR1 and CDR2 sequences are SGHRS and YFSETQ. This CDR3 region has 16 residues. CDR3: CASMSGQGIPTDTQYF. The DNA for the CDR3 is TGCGCCAGCATGTCGGGACAGGGCATCCCCACAGATACGCAGTATTTT.

The genes are TRBV3-1 and TRBJ2-1; 7 positions agree with TRBD1. Germline V gives CDR1 LGHDT, CDR2 YNNKEL (reference sequence). CDR3 size: 12 residues. J gave up 10 bases and V 6 bases, and 6 bases lay outside the gene matches. The CDR3, as DNA: TGTGCCAGCAGATCCCCGGGACAGGAGCAGTTCTTC. Protein: CASRSPGQEQFF.

This clonotype was recorded a few times. The genes are TRBV2 and TRBJ2-3; no clear D gene. Germline CDR1 is SNHLY and CDR2 is FYNNEI. The CDR3 has 13 residues. V lost 3 bases to trimming and J lost 1 base, with 5 bases between them. In DNA form, the CDR3 reads TGTGCCAGCAGTGAGATTGGCACAGATACGCAGTATTTT. It specifies CASSEIGTDTQYF.

Regarding this clonotype: Given a much more abundant clone one base away, this may be a read error. V and J are TRBV28 and TRBJ2-4; either TRBD1 or TRBD2 may fit D (5 bases each). Trimming stripped 5 bases from V and 1 base from J, with 15 bases between. This CDR3 contains 16 residues. CDR1 is MDHEN and CDR2 is SYDVKM in the germline V gene. As DNA, the CDR3 is TGTGCCAGCAGTATAGACGGGGCAGGGGCCAAAAACATTCAGTACTTC. Protein sequence: CASSIDGAGAKNIQYF.

This clonotype was counted a few times. CDR3 amino acids: CSAGAPNTGELFF. The CDR3 nucleotides read TGCAGCGCCGGGGCACCAAACACCGGGGAGCTGTTTTTT. The V call is TRBV29-1, the J call TRBJ2-2; D tentatively fits TRBD1 or TRBD2 (5 bases each). This CDR3 comprises 13 residues. V was clipped by 7 bases and J by 2 bases, with 11 bases between them. CDR1 and CDR2 from the germline V gene are SQVTM and ANQGSEA.

The sample holds many counts of this clonotype. This chain uses TRBV7-3 with TRBJ2-5; D uncertain. Trimming pared 3 bases from V and 0 bases from J, leaving 5 bases between. CDR1 SGHTA and CDR2 FQGTGA come from the germline V gene. This CDR3 region has 13 residues. This CDR3 reads CASSFSYQETQYF. For the CDR3, the DNA is TGTGCCAGCAGCTTTAGCTACCAAGAGACCCAGTACTTC.

The chain combines TRBV9 with TRBJ2-1; a weak D match, TRBD2 (6 bases). The CDR3 covers 15 residues. CDR1 is SGDLS and CDR2 is YYNGEE in the germline V gene. Trimming shortened V by 0 bases and J by 8 bases, and 15 bases separated the two germline ends. CDR3 amino acids: CASSVVAEGLDEQFF. The CDR3 nucleotides read TGTGCCAGCAGCGTAGTAGCGGAAGGATTAGATGAGCAGTTCTTC.

J is TRBJ2-7 and V is TRBV5-1, with 8 bases fitting TRBD2. The better agreement between TRBJ2-4 and the DNA end casts doubt on the J call. Germline CDR1 reads SGHRS; CDR2 reads YFSETQ. This CDR3 region has 19 residues. CDR3 nucleotide sequence: TGCGCCAGCAGCTCCTCGGGCGGGGAAGCGGGAGCAGCCAAAAACATTCAGTACTTC. Translation gives CASSSSGGEAGAAKNIQYF.